This T cell receptor beta chain was recorded in a study of vaccination effects on CD4 cells after COVID-19. This CDR3 comprises 13 residues. Germline assignment: CDR1 MNHEY and CDR2 SVGEGT. Trimming removed 2 bases at V and 0 bases at J, with 4 bases between. Under the ViraFEST assay, PBMC were stimulated with viral peptide pools so that antigen-specific CD4+ T cells expanded. Sequencing was performed afterwards. With 10 days of culture completed, CD4+ T cells were isolated. People in the vaccine group had not been infected with SARS-CoV-2 before, and their nucleocapsid antibodies were negative. Concerning this clone: Its antigen is unknown.

Data came from immunoSEQ multiplex PCR; TCRdb stores just in-frame clones and leaves some out. The repertoire holds more than 40,000 clones, roughly 70% seen once, with approximately 24% in the top ten. This chain links TRBV6-2 or TRBV6-3 with TRBJ1-2; D not certain. Material: CD4+ T cells from PBMCs cultured with HCoV-OC43 spike peptides, obtained before COVID-19 vaccination. Specified subset: HCoV-OC43 spike overlapping peptide pool stimulation. The TCR sequence derives from a human donor who received a COVID-19 vaccine. The CDR3 loop is CASSYRPNYGYTF. As DNA, the CDR3 is TGTGCCAGCAGTTACCGGCCTAACTATGGCTACACCTTC.